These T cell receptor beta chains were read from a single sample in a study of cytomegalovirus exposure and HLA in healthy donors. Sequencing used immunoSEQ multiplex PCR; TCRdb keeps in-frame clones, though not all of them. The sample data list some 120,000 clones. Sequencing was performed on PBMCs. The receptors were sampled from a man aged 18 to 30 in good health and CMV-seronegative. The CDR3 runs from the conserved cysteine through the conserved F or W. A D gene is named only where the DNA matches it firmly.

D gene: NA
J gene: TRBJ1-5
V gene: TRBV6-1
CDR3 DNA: TGTGCCAGCAGTGAAGATGGACACCTCTATAGCAATCAGCCCCAGCATTTT
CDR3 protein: CASSEDGHLYSNQPQHF

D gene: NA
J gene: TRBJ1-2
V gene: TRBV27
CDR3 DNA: TGTGCCAGCAGTTTCATAAGGGAGGGAGGCTACACCTTC
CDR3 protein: CASSFIREGGYTF

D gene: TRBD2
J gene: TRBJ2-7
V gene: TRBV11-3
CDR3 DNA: TGTGCCAGCAGCTCGGGACTAGTGAGCGAGCAGTACTTC
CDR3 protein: CASSSGLVSEQYF

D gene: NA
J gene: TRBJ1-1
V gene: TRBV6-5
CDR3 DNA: TGTGCCAGCAGCCACCAGGGATATCGTACTGAAGCTTTCTTT
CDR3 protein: CASSHQGYRTEAFF

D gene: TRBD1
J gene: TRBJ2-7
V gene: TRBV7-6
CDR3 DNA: TGTGCCAGCAGCCGCGCCCCCCGGACAGGGGAAGACTACGAGCAGTACTTC
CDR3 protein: CASSRAPRTGEDYEQYF

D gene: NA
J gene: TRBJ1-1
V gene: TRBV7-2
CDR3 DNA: TGTGCCAGCAGCTTAGTTTTAAACACTGAAGCTTTCTTT
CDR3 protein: CASSLVLNTEAFF

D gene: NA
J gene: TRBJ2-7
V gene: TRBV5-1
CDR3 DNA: TGCGCCAGCAGCTCCCCGGGTTCGGGGGGCGTCTACGAGCAGTACTTC
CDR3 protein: CASSSPGSGGVYEQYF

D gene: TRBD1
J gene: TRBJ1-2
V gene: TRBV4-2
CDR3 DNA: TGTGCCAGCAGCCAAGATTTAGGTGGGACAGGGGGCGGGTTTTATGGCTACACCTTC
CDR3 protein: CASSQDLGGTGGGFYGYTF

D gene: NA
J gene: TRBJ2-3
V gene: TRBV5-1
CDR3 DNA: TGCGCCAGCAGCTTGGCCCGGGATACGCAGTATTTT
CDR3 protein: CASSLARDTQYF

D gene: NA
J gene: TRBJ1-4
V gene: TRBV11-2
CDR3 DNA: TGTGCCAGCAGCTCAGAGAGGACATCAGTTCGTGAAAAACTGTTTTTT
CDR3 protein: CASSSERTSVREKLFF

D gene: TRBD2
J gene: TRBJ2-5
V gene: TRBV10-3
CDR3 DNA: TGTGCCATCAACCGGGGACTAGCGGGGGGCGCGGGAGAGACCCAGTACTTC
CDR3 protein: CAINRGLAGGAGETQYF

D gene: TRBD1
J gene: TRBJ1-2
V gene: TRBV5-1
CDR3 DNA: TGCGCCAGCAGCTTAACACAGGGGGACTATGGCTACACCTTC
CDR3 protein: CASSLTQGDYGYTF

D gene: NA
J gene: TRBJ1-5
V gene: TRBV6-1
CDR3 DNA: TGTGCCAGCAGTGATGAGGTCGATAGCAATCAGCCCCAGCATTTT
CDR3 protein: CASSDEVDSNQPQHF

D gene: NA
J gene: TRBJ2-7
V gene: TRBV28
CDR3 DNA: TGTGCCAGCAGTTTTGGAGGGTTGCTCTACGAGCAGTACTTC
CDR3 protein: CASSFGGLLYEQYF

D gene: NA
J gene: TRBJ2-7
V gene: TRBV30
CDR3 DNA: TGTGCCTGGAACCAGGGGCATCCCTACGAGCAGTACTTC
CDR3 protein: CAWNQGHPYEQYF

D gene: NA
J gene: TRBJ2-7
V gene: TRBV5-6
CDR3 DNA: TGTGCCAGCAGCTTGGGACGGAGCTCCTACGAGCAGTACTTC
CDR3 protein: CASSLGRSSYEQYF

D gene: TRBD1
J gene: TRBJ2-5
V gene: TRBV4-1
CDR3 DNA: TGCGCCAGCAGCCAAGCGGACAGGGGAGGGGAGACCCAGTACTTC
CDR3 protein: CASSQADRGGETQYF

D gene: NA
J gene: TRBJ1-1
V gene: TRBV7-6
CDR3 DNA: TGTGCCAGCAGCTCAGGGACTGAAGCTTTCTTT
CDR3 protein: CASSSGTEAFF